This is a list of T cell receptor beta chains from one sample in a study of cytomegalovirus exposure and HLA in healthy donors. Using immunoSEQ multiplex PCR, the repertoire was profiled, and TCRdb retains in-frame clones only, with some absent. The table records roughly 93,000 clones, around 75% of them present only once. Sequences were obtained from PBMCs. Source of these receptors: a man aged 35 to 55 in good health and CMV-seronegative. CDR3s include the opening cysteine and the closing phenylalanine or tryptophan. D genes are given only for firm matches. Expanded clones are given a class, and other clones once, few, many or no size at all.

TGTGCCAACCAGACAGGGACCACCTACGAGCAGTACTTC | CANQTGTTYEQYF | TRBJ2-7 | - | TRBD1 | TRBV19
TGTGCCAGCAGCTTTACTAGCGACTACAATGAGCAGTTCTTC | CASSFTSDYNEQFF | TRBJ2-1 | medium-sized | TRBD2 | TRBV11-2
TGTGCCAGCAGTGAATGGGGCAGCGATCAGCCCCAGCATTTT | CASSEWGSDQPQHF | TRBJ1-5 | few | - | TRBV2
TGTGCCAGCAGTGAAGATGGGGAGCGGGCTGAAGCTTTCTTT | CASSEDGERAEAFF | TRBJ1-1 | - | - | TRBV6-5
TGTGCCAGTACCCCGGAGGGCCCGGGGAATCAGCCCCAGCATTTT | CASTPEGPGNQPQHF | TRBJ1-5 | few | - | TRBV19
TGTGCCAGCAGGACTTTAGACACTGAAGCTTTCTTT | CASRTLDTEAFF | TRBJ1-1 | - | - | TRBV27
TGTGCCTGGAGTTATGGGGGGGCCACAGATACGCAGTATTTT | CAWSYGGATDTQYF | TRBJ2-3 | - | - | TRBV30
TGCGCCAGCAGCCCAGGGACAGCGAACACTGAAGCTTTCTTT | CASSPGTANTEAFF | TRBJ1-1 | few | TRBD1 | TRBV4-3
TGCGCCAGCAGCCAGAACAGGGTTGGTCAGCCCCAGCATTTT | CASSQNRVGQPQHF | TRBJ1-5 | - | - | TRBV4-3
TGTGCCACCTCCATTTTGAGGACAGGGGTGCAGCCCCAGCATTTT | CATSILRTGVQPQHF | TRBJ1-5 | - | TRBD1 | TRBV15
TGTGCCAGCAGCGTAGTAGGGGGGGCCCGGAATGAGCAGTTCTTC | CASSVVGGARNEQFF | TRBJ2-1 | - | - | TRBV9
TGTGCCAGCAGTTATACTAGAGTGGGGTCTGGGGTCAATGAGCAGTTCTTC | CASSYTRVGSGVNEQFF | TRBJ2-1 | - | - | TRBV2
TGCGCCAGCAGCCAAGTTTGGGGGCAGAACAATCAGCCCCAGCATTTT | CASSQVWGQNNQPQHF | TRBJ1-5 | few | - | TRBV4-1
TGCGCCAGCAGCTTGTTTCCAGCGGGGGCCAATGAGCAGTTCTTC | CASSLFPAGANEQFF | TRBJ2-1 | - | TRBD2 | TRBV5-1
TGTGCCAGCAGAAGAGGGACAGCTCTCTCAACTCCTCACTACGAGCAGTACTTC | CASRRGTALSTPHYEQYF | TRBJ2-7 | once | TRBD1 | TRBV27
TGTGCCAGCAGCGTAGAAAGATCAGGGGGCAAAGGCTACACCTTC | CASSVERSGGKGYTF | TRBJ1-2 | - | TRBD1 | TRBV9
TGTGCCAGCAGCGTAGGGTCCTCCGAACAGAAGTTCTATGGCTACACCTTC | CASSVGSSEQKFYGYTF | TRBJ1-2 | - | - | TRBV9
TGTGCCAGCAGCAAAGGGGGGACAGGGAATCAGCCCCAGCATTTT | CASSKGGTGNQPQHF | TRBJ1-5 | - | TRBD1 | TRBV7-9
TGTGCCAGCAGCGACGGACAGGGCTATGGCTACACCTTC | CASSDGQGYGYTF | TRBJ1-2 | few | TRBD1 | TRBV9
TGCGCCAGCAGCCAAGATGGGACAGACAGAAACACCATATATTTT | CASSQDGTDRNTIYF | TRBJ1-3 | - | TRBD1 | TRBV4-1
TGTGCCACCGAGGCCGGGACAGGGGTCTACGAGCAGTACTTC | CATEAGTGVYEQYF | TRBJ2-7 | few | TRBD1 | TRBV6-5
TGTGCCAGCAGTTTGAGGACAGGGCCTTACAATGAGCAGTTCTTC | CASSLRTGPYNEQFF | TRBJ2-1 | - | TRBD1 | TRBV27
TGTGCCAGCAGCTTGACAGGGGGACCCCAGCATTTT | CASSLTGGPQHF | TRBJ1-5 | - | TRBD1 | TRBV7-8
TGTGCCAGCAGCCCGGGACAGGGTTTACTTAGCAATCAGCCCCAGCATTTT | CASSPGQGLLSNQPQHF | TRBJ1-5 | - | TRBD1 | TRBV7-6
TGTGCTAGCTTGGGGGGGCCTAACTATGGCTACACCTTC | CASLGGPNYGYTF | TRBJ1-2 | - | - | TRBV12-5
TGTGCCAGCAGCAGCTGCTATAGCAATCAGCCCCAGCATTTT | CASSSCYSNQPQHF | TRBJ1-5 | medium-sized | - | TRBV21-1
TGCGCCAGCAGCCAGGAAACGGGGAACACTGAAGCTTTCTTT | CASSQETGNTEAFF | TRBJ1-1 | - | - | TRBV4-3
TGTGCCAGCAGTTACGGGGGCAGGGGTGAAGCTTTCTTT | CASSYGGRGEAFF | TRBJ1-1 | - | - | TRBV6-5
TGTGCCACCAGCATACGCCTGGGGGGTCCCGAGCAGTACTTC | CATSIRLGGPEQYF | TRBJ2-7 | - | - | TRBV15
TGTGCCAGTACTCCAGGGGCAGTCCGGACTGAAGCTTTCTTT | CASTPGAVRTEAFF | TRBJ1-1 | - | - | TRBV19
TGTGCCAGCAGTGAACGTCCCCAGGGGGTCTACGAGCAGTACTTC | CASSERPQGVYEQYF | TRBJ2-7 | - | TRBD1 | TRBV6-1
TGTGCCAGCAGCACCGAGCAGTCCCTGCGGGACACTGAAGCTTTCTTT | CASSTEQSLRDTEAFF | TRBJ1-1 | - | - | TRBV21-1
TGTGCCTGGAGTGACAGGGGCCGGACGGAAAAACTGTTTTTT | CAWSDRGRTEKLFF | TRBJ1-4 | few | TRBD1 | TRBV30
TGCGCCAGCAGCTTGTCGGGCAATCAGCCCCAGCATTTT | CASSLSGNQPQHF | TRBJ1-5 | - | - | TRBV5-1
TGTGCCAGCAGCCCCCAGAGGCAAGAGACCCAGTACTTC | CASSPQRQETQYF | TRBJ2-5 | - | - | TRBV5-4
TGTGCCAGCAGCCAGGGGGGACAAGGGTTCGAGCAGTACTTC | CASSQGGQGFEQYF | TRBJ2-7 | - | - | TRBV6-1
TGCGCCAGCAGAGCGGGGGGTGAGGTGGGTCAGCCCCAGCATTTT | CASRAGGEVGQPQHF | TRBJ1-5 | once | - | TRBV5-1
TGTGCCTGGACTAGCGGGGGGCCGGGGCAGTTCTTC | CAWTSGGPGQFF | TRBJ2-1 | - | TRBD2 | TRBV30
TGTGCCAGCACTCAGGACTACGAGCAGTACTTC | CASTQDYEQYF | TRBJ2-7 | - | - | TRBV2
TGTGCCAGCACCCATGGACAGAGAAACACCATATATTTT | CASTHGQRNTIYF | TRBJ1-3 | - | - | TRBV6-1
TGCAGCGATAGGACAGGGTTGTATGAGCAGTTCTTC | CSDRTGLYEQFF | TRBJ2-1 | - | TRBD1 | TRBV29-1